This TCR beta chain was identified in a study of cytotoxic CD8 clonotypes in ibrutinib-treated CLL. In the study overall: Among patients, some 24 responded partially and 2 completely; 14 then stayed remitted and roughly 12 progressed after median around 73 months.

CDR1 is MNHEY and CDR2 is SVGAGI in the germline V gene. The CDR3 has 11 residues. Trimming removed 4 bases at V and 8 bases at J, with 9 bases between. The assay was immunoSEQ multiplex PCR, and TCRdb's table has in-frame clones only and misses some. The repertoire includes 97,000 or so clones, more than 75% of them detected once, and 25% to 40% sits in the top ten. The sequences come from PBMCs, collected after 12 months of ibrutinib treatment. The chain employs TRBV6-5 and TRBJ2-7, with a tentative D call TRBD1 (6 bases). The TCR comes from a human donor with chronic lymphocytic leukemia. The CDR3, as DNA: TGTGCCAGCAGTTGGACAGACCAGCAGTACTTC. Translation: CASSWTDQQYF.